The 21 T cell receptor beta chains below come from one sample, sequenced in a study of blood T cells in healthy people across ages (dated by TCRdb to the mid-2010s). Libraries were built with 5' RACE. The instrument was an Illumina HiSeq 2500. A second PCR of about 6 to 12 cycles was run with a J-beta primer mix and a sample-barcoded 5' primer. TCRdb passed the public sequencing reads through fastp at Q25 and MiXCR, retaining productive beta sequences. Every CDR3 protein is listed once, alongside the most common genes and DNA of its rows. The sample profile shows about a million distinct CDR3 sequences; 45% to 60% of them were found once. The ten largest clones add up to 20% to 25% of the sample. Sequencing used blood. The receptors come from a woman aged 60-70 years in good health.

The rearrangement uses TRBV29-1 and TRBJ1-1; D might be TRBD1 (6 bases). Trimming removed 6 bases from V and 1 base from J, with 12 bases in between. This CDR3 contains 13 residues. Per germline, CDR1 SQVTM and CDR2 ANQGSEA. CDR3 nucleotide sequence: TGCAGCGTGTCGAAGGGGGGGAACACTGAAGCTTTCTTT. As protein: CSVSKGGNTEAFF.

The sample holds a few counts of this clonotype. CDR3 coding DNA: TGTGCCAGCCACGGACTAGCGGGTGGGGAGACCCAGTACTTC. Protein product: CASHGLAGGETQYF. The chain carries TRBV6-5 and TRBJ2-5; 11 positions match TRBD2. The CDR3 spans 14 residues. V lost 8 bases, J lost 5 bases, and 7 bases stayed unmatched. Per germline, CDR1 MNHEY and CDR2 SVGAGI.

J is TRBJ2-7 and V is TRBV2, with a possible D match to TRBD1 (5 bases). V lost 5 bases and J lost 3, with 11 bases in between. Per the germline V gene, CDR1 is SNHLY and CDR2 is FYNNEI. The CDR3 has 13 amino acids. The CDR3 DNA sequence: TGTGCCAGCAGTCCAGGGTCGCTCTACGAGCAGTACTTC. Its protein product is CASSPGSLYEQYF.

This clonotype has more than one count but fewer than ten. The genes are TRBV5-1 and TRBJ1-2, with D perhaps matching TRBD1 (6 bases). Per the germline V gene, CDR1 is SGHRS and CDR2 is YFSETQ. This CDR3 has 15 amino acids. Trimming took 0 bases from V and 1 from J, leaving 10 bases between them. The CDR3 region is CASSLGFRGNYGYTF. The CDR3 DNA reads TGCGCCAGCAGCTTGGGCTTCAGGGGTAACTATGGCTACACCTTC. The complete variable domain, with remaining parts taken from reference TRBV5-1 and TRBJ1-2, reads KAGVTQTPRYLIKTRGQQVTLSCSPISGHRSVSWYQQTPGQGLQFLFEYFSETQRNKGNFPGRFSGRQFSNSRSEMNVSTLELGDSALYLCASSLGFRGNYGYTFGSGTRLTVV.

V usage is TRBV28 and J usage is TRBJ2-5; D ambiguous. Trimming removed 1 base from V and 1 base from J, with 13 bases in between. Germline CDR1 and CDR2: MDHEN and SYDVKM. The CDR3 contains 16 residues. CDR3 protein: CASSLYGPRSQETQYF. The CDR3 DNA sequence: TGTGCCAGCAGTTTATATGGTCCCAGAAGCCAAGAGACCCAGTACTTC.

This chain connects TRBV7-3 to TRBJ2-5; 8 bases line up with TRBD1. CDR1 SGHTA and CDR2 FQGTGA come from the germline V gene. This CDR3 has 15 residues. V was pared by 6 bases and J by 1 base, with 7 bases of the junction left unmatched. CDR3 protein: CASRQGTGTQETQYF. The CDR3 nucleotides are TGTGCCAGCAGACAAGGGACAGGCACCCAAGAGACCCAGTACTTC.

This clonotype occurred a few times. This chain joins TRBV7-9 and TRBJ2-5; 7 bases are shared with TRBD2. J gave up 3 bases and V 0 bases, and 1 base lay outside the gene matches. The CDR3 totals 14 residues. CDR1 and CDR2 from the germline V gene are SEHNR and FQNEAQ (reference sequence). As DNA, the CDR3 is TGTGCCAGCAGCTTAGCGGGACTAAAAGAGACCCAGTACTTC. Translating gives CASSLAGLKETQYF.

This chain uses TRBV20-1 with TRBJ1-4; D possibly corresponds to TRBD1 (6 bases). The CDR3 length is 13 residues. V lost 5 bases to trimming and J lost 8 bases, with 15 bases between them. Per germline, CDR1 DFQATT and CDR2 SNEGSKA (reference sequence). CDR3 sequence reads: CSAPVGQGEKLFF. In nucleotides, the CDR3 is TGCAGTGCTCCCGTCGGCCAGGGGGAAAAACTGTTTTTT.

This clonotype came up once. The CDR3 region has the DNA TGCAGCGTTGCTCAGGCTAGATCCACCGGGGAGCTGTTTTTT. As protein: CSVAQARSTGELFF. V usage is TRBV29-1 and J usage is TRBJ2-2; D gene uncertain. In germline, CDR1 is SQVTM, CDR2 ANQGSEA. The ends were cut back, 4 bases at V and 4 bases at J, with 13 bases in the middle. This CDR3 is 14 amino acids long.

The chain uses TRBV4-1 and TRBJ2-1; D may correspond to TRBD1 or TRBD2 (5 bases each). CDR1 and CDR2 from the germline V gene are MGHRA and YSYEKL. The ends were cut back, 4 bases at V and 2 bases at J, with 15 bases in the middle. The CDR3 spans 16 residues. Written as DNA, the CDR3 is TGCGCCAGCAGCCTATCATCTGGGACCGCCTACAATGAGCAGTTCTTC. It yields the protein CASSLSSGTAYNEQFF.

There are a few counts of this clonotype. The chain joins TRBV12-3 or TRBV12-4 to TRBJ2-1, with 7 bases that match TRBD1. The V gene end was trimmed by 3 bases and the J gene end by 10 bases; junction bases not matched to a gene: 12. The CDR3 length is 15 residues. Written as DNA, the CDR3 is TGTGCCAGCAGTTTCCGGTCAGGGGGACCCAGGGAGCAGTTCTTC. Its protein is CASSFRSGGPREQFF.

The chain carries TRBV12-3 or TRBV12-4 and TRBJ2-4, with D perhaps being TRBD1 or TRBD2 (6 bases each). The end of the DNA is better explained by TRBJ2-7, so the J call may be wrong. The CDR3 consists of 15 residues. In DNA, the CDR3 is TGTGCCAGCAGCCCCGGACAGTTCGGGGGCTACGAGCAGTACTTC. Protein sequence: CASSPGQFGGYEQYF.

The chain recombines TRBV18 with TRBJ2-3; no definite D call. Germline CDR1 is KGHSH and CDR2 is LQKENI. The ends were cut back, 3 bases at V and 4 bases at J, with 8 bases in the middle. This CDR3 contains 13 residues. Here the CDR3 reads CASSPLQSDTQYF. Written as DNA, the CDR3 is TGTGCCAGCTCACCCCTTCAGTCAGATACGCAGTATTTT.

This sequence joins TRBV5-4 and TRBJ2-5; D unclear. The CDR3 length is 14 residues. Trimming took off 2 bases at V and 1 base at J, with 9 bases between the two ends. Per germline, CDR1 SGHNT and CDR2 YYREEE (reference sequence). CDR3 protein: CASSFLRSQETQYF. The CDR3 bases are TGTGCCAGCAGCTTCTTGCGGAGCCAAGAGACCCAGTACTTC.

Notes on this clonotype: Given the absence of the conserved phenylalanine or tryptophan at the CDR3 end, a read error is likely. This chain uses TRBV11-1 with TRBJ2-6, with D possibly called TRBD1 or TRBD2 (5 bases each). Germline CDR1 and CDR2: SGHAT and FQDESV (reference sequence). The germline V and J ends were trimmed by 5 bases and 4 bases, with 12 bases remaining between them. The CDR3 spans 15 residues. This CDR3 is CASSPRESGANVLTL. CDR3 nucleotides: TGTGCCAGCAGCCCCAGGGAGTCAGGGGCCAACGTCCTGACTTTA.

For this clonotype: Its ends do not fully match the called genes, so a read error is possible. CDR3 sequence reads: CTSRKRNSPLHF. CDR3 bases: TGTACCAGCAGGAAAAGGAATTCACCCCTCCACTTT. This chain connects TRBV6-5 to TRBJ1-6; D gene ambiguous. Germline values: CDR1 MNHEY, CDR2 SVGAGI. This CDR3 comprises 12 residues.

This chain links TRBV7-9 with TRBJ1-2, with D unclear. The ends were cut back, 5 bases at V and 4 bases at J, with 26 bases in the middle. Germline CDR1 SEHNR, CDR2 FQNEAQ (reference sequence). The CDR3 is made up of 18 amino acids. The CDR3 loop is CASSIEKEQYRVSYGYTF. The CDR3 bases are TGTGCCAGCAGCATCGAAAAGGAACAGTATAGGGTCAGCTATGGCTACACCTTC. The variable domain in full, completed from reference TRBV7-9 and TRBJ1-2, reads DTGVSQNPRHKITKRGQNVTFRCDPISEHNRLYWYRQTLGQGPEFLTYFQNEAQLEKSRLLSDRFSAERPKGSFSTLEIQRTEQGDSAMYLCASSIEKEQYRVSYGYTFGSGTRLTVV.

V and J are TRBV7-2 and TRBJ2-7, with 8 bases identical to TRBD2. V lost 4 bases and J lost 6; bases outside the gene matches: 14. There are 16 residues in the CDR3. Germline CDR1 and CDR2: SGHTA and FQGNSA. This CDR3 reads CASSSFVGRALCEQYF. The CDR3 DNA reads TGTGCCAGCAGCTCATTCGTCGGGAGGGCCCTCTGCGAGCAGTACTTC.

This clonotype occurred a few times. This chain connects TRBV7-9 to TRBJ2-3; no clear D gene. The CDR3 is 15 amino acids. Germline assignment: CDR1 SEHNR and CDR2 FQNEAQ (reference sequence). V was shortened by 0 bases and J by 2 bases, with 9 bases between the two germline ends. CDR3 loop: CASSLARSATDTQYF. Written as DNA, the CDR3 is TGTGCCAGCAGCTTAGCGCGGTCAGCCACAGATACGCAGTATTTT.

J is TRBJ2-3 and V is TRBV29-1, with D possibly TRBD1 on 6 matching bases. The germline V gene has CDR1 SQVTM and CDR2 ANQGSEA. CDR3 length equals 17 residues. Trimming took off 1 base at V and 2 bases at J, with 19 bases between the two ends. Written as DNA, the CDR3 is TGCAGCGTTGAAGTTTCAGGGGACATAGATATCACAGATACGCAGTATTTT. Translated, it gives CSVEVSGDIDITDTQYF.

J is TRBJ2-7 and V is TRBV5-1; 9 bases map to TRBD2. With V trimmed by 0 bases and J by 1 base, 5 bases remained unmatched. The CDR3 totals 16 residues. Germline CDR1 is SGHRS and CDR2 is YFSETQ. This chain's CDR3 is CASSLGDSGSSYEQYF. CDR3 DNA: TGCGCCAGCAGCTTGGGGGATAGCGGGAGTTCCTACGAGCAGTACTTC. Combining the CDR3 with reference TRBV5-1 and TRBJ2-7 gives the whole variable domain KAGVTQTPRYLIKTRGQQVTLSCSPISGHRSVSWYQQTPGQGLQFLFEYFSETQRNKGNFPGRFSGRQFSNSRSEMNVSTLELGDSALYLCASSLGDSGSSYEQYFGPGTRLTVT.